A selection of T cell receptor beta chains follows, all from one sample in a study of T cell responses to AZD1222 COVID-19 vaccine. Clones were read by immunoSEQ multiplex PCR, and TCRdb kept only the in-frame ones, dropping some. This sample carries tens of thousands of clones, more than 85% of them seen once, and the ten largest clones take about 5.2%. The sequences come from peripheral blood, collected on day 0 of AZD1222 vaccination. These receptors all stem from an adult in good health. The CDR3 runs from the conserved cysteine through the conserved F or W. The D gene is left open where the match is weak. Rows may omit the clone size; those that give it use once, few, many or a size class.

clone size,D gene,V gene,J gene,CDR3 DNA,CDR3 protein
once,NA,TRBV10-2,TRBJ1-5,TGCGCCAGCAGTGAGTCGGGGGGTCAGGGGTTGGTTGTCGAGCCCCAGCATTTT,CASSESGGQGLVVEPQHF
NA,NA,TRBV7-8,TRBJ2-3,TGTGCCAGCAGCTTACGAGACAGGAGCACAGATACGCAGTATTTT,CASSLRDRSTDTQYF
NA,TRBD2,TRBV5-1,TRBJ2-7,TGCGCCAGCAGCTTGGTGGGGGGGATGGACCTGTCCTACGAGCAGTACTTC,CASSLVGGMDLSYEQYF
NA,TRBD2,TRBV2,TRBJ2-1,TGTGCCAGCAGTGAACCCCCCTATCGCGGGGGGGGGAGCTCCTACAATGAGCAGTTCTTC,CASSEPPYRGGGSSYNEQFF
NA,TRBD2,TRBV29-1,TRBJ2-1,TGCAGCTTCAGAAGCGGGGGAAATTGGTTCTTC,CSFRSGGNWFF
NA,NA,TRBV7-2,TRBJ1-4,TGTGCCAGCAGCTTAGGGGGGATGAATGAAAAACTGTTTTTT,CASSLGGMNEKLFF
NA,NA,TRBV2,TRBJ1-1,TGTGCCAGCAGTAAAGTCGCGAAGGAGAGCACTGAAGCTTTCTTT,CASSKVAKESTEAFF
NA,NA,TRBV19,TRBJ1-5,TGTGCCAGTAGTATATCAAACGGCAATCAGCCCCAGCATTTT,CASSISNGNQPQHF
NA,NA,TRBV18,TRBJ2-7,TGTGCCAGCTCACCCGAGAAGGGGGGCTACGAGCAGTACTTC,CASSPEKGGYEQYF
NA,NA,TRBV29-1,TRBJ1-3,TGCAGCGTAGGCCCGGGGCCGTCGTCTGGAAACACCATATATTTT,CSVGPGPSSGNTIYF
NA,NA,TRBV6-1,TRBJ1-2,TGTGCCAGCAGTGAACTGGGAGGGTATGGCTACACCTTC,CASSELGGYGYTF
NA,NA,TRBV27,TRBJ2-3,TGTGCCAGCAAATCGTCTTTCACAGATACGCAGTATTTT,CASKSSFTDTQYF
NA,NA,TRBV5-3,TRBJ2-7,TGTGCCAGAAGCTCGGGACAACCACCAGGGGTTAGTCCCTACGAGCAGTACTTC,CARSSGQPPGVSPYEQYF
few,NA,TRBV12-1,TRBJ2-1,TGTGCCAGCAGCTCCAGACTAGCGGGGCACAATGAGCAGTTCTTC,CASSSRLAGHNEQFF
NA,NA,TRBV19,TRBJ1-5,TGTGCCAGTAGTATATCCAGGGCGGGTAATCAGCCCCAGCATTTT,CASSISRAGNQPQHF
NA,NA,TRBV7-9,TRBJ2-5,TGTGCCAGCAGCTTAACTGAGACCCAGTACTTC,CASSLTETQYF
NA,NA,TRBV28,TRBJ1-1,TGTGCCAGCAGTTCCCCCAGGGGCATGAACACTGAAGCTTTCTTT,CASSSPRGMNTEAFF
NA,NA,TRBV19,TRBJ1-4,TGTGCCAGTAGTCCAAGGACAGCCACAACTAATGAAAAACTGTTTTTT,CASSPRTATTNEKLFF
once,NA,TRBV19,TRBJ1-1,TGTGCCAGTACATCGAACACTGAAGCTTTCTTT,CASTSNTEAFF
NA,NA,TRBV10-3,TRBJ1-5,TGTGCCATCAGTCCAGGTTCCAATCAGCCCCAGCATTTT,CAISPGSNQPQHF
NA,TRBD2,TRBV7-2,TRBJ2-4,TGTGCCAGCAGCTCACGGGCGACTAGCGCGGGATCCAAAAACATTCAGTACTTC,CASSSRATSAGSKNIQYF
NA,TRBD1,TRBV3-1/TRBV3-2,TRBJ1-5,TGTGCCAGCAGCCAAGATATAGGGGGCGGGCAGCCCCAGCATTTT,CASSQDIGGGQPQHF
NA,NA,TRBV27,TRBJ2-3,TGTGCCAGCAGTGCGACCCGGTGGGCGGCCGGTCCAGATACGCAGTATTTT,CASSATRWAAGPDTQYF
NA,NA,TRBV30,TRBJ1-5,TGTGCCTGTCGGGTCGGCAGCAATCAGCCCCAGCATTTT,CACRVGSNQPQHF
once,NA,TRBV19,TRBJ1-1,TGTGCCAGTACCCTACCACCGGGCACTGAAGCTTTCTTT,CASTLPPGTEAFF
NA,NA,TRBV27,TRBJ2-1,TGTGCCAGCAGTCCCGGGGACAAGAGCTCCTACAATGAGCAGTTCTTC,CASSPGDKSSYNEQFF
NA,NA,TRBV28,TRBJ2-7,TGTGCCAGCAGGCTCGTCCTGACAGGCGGCTACGAGCAGTACTTC,CASRLVLTGGYEQYF
NA,NA,TRBV6-6,TRBJ1-2,TGTGCCAGCATTAGAGGATCAGGGATCAGCTATGGCTACACCTTC,CASIRGSGISYGYTF
NA,NA,TRBV10-3,TRBJ1-1,TGTGCCATCAGCGCACAGTTATTGAACACTGAAGCTTTCTTT,CAISAQLLNTEAFF
NA,TRBD1,TRBV5-1,TRBJ1-1,TGCGCCAGCAGCTTGAGGGACAGTTCGAACACTGAAGCTTTCTTT,CASSLRDSSNTEAFF
NA,TRBD1,TRBV6-5,TRBJ1-1,TGTGCCAGCACCAAGCCGGGACAGGGAAATTCTGAAGCTTTCTTT,CASTKPGQGNSEAFF
once,NA,TRBV6-2/TRBV6-3,TRBJ2-2,TGTGCCAGCAGTTACGCCGAACACGGCACCGGGGAGCTGTTTTTT,CASSYAEHGTGELFF
NA,NA,TRBV5-8,TRBJ1-2,TGTGCCAGCAGCTATGGATTCGTTGGGATTAACTATGGCTACACCTTC,CASSYGFVGINYGYTF
NA,NA,TRBV9,TRBJ1-5,TGTGCCAGCAGCGGGGCGGTGGGGGGGCAGCCCCAGCATTTT,CASSGAVGGQPQHF
NA,NA,TRBV6-2/TRBV6-3,TRBJ2-3,TGTGCCAGCAGCTGGGAGACAGATACGCAGTATTTT,CASSWETDTQYF
NA,TRBD2,TRBV28,TRBJ2-3,TGTGCCAGCCTCTCTTGGCGGGCTAGCGGGGGCACAGATACGCAGTATTTT,CASLSWRASGGTDTQYF
NA,TRBD2,TRBV10-1,TRBJ2-3,TGCGCCAGGGGCAGCGGGGGGGCAATAGATACGCAGTATTTT,CARGSGGAIDTQYF
NA,NA,TRBV29-1,TRBJ2-3,TGCATCGGAGGGCAGACAGATACGCAGTATTTT,CIGGQTDTQYF
NA,TRBD1,TRBV23-1,TRBJ1-4,TGCGCCAGCAGTCCTACAGGGGGCAATGAAAAACTGTTTTTT,CASSPTGGNEKLFF
once,NA,TRBV19,TRBJ1-4,TGTGCCAGTAGTACTCTTAGTGCAACTAATGAAAAACTGTTTTTT,CASSTLSATNEKLFF
few,NA,TRBV7-3,TRBJ2-7,TGTGCCAGCAGCTTAAGTCAGACAACCCCCTACGAGCAGTACTTC,CASSLSQTTPYEQYF
NA,TRBD2,TRBV6-4,TRBJ2-3,TGTGCCAGCAGTGACGAGACTAGCGGAAAGCAGTATTTT,CASSDETSGKQYF
once,NA,TRBV14,TRBJ1-5,TGTGCCAGCAGCCCACACAGCAATCAGCCCCAGCATTTT,CASSPHSNQPQHF
NA,TRBD1,TRBV5-1,TRBJ2-1,TGCGCCAGCAGCTTTAGGGACAGATCGTACAATGAGCAGTTCTTC,CASSFRDRSYNEQFF
NA,TRBD1,TRBV7-9,TRBJ2-2,TGTGCCAGCAGCTTGGGGACAGGGGGCTACACCGGGGAGCTGTTTTTT,CASSLGTGGYTGELFF
NA,NA,TRBV19,TRBJ1-6,TGTGCCAGTAGTATTTCCAGGGATTCACCCCTCCACTTT,CASSISRDSPLHF
NA,TRBD2,TRBV15,TRBJ2-1,TGTGCCACCAGCAGAGCGGGGGGGAGCTCCTACAATGAGCAGTTCTTC,CATSRAGGSSYNEQFF
NA,TRBD1,TRBV11-2,TRBJ2-5,TGTGCCAGCAGCTTAGATATTGGACAGGGGGTGGACTTC,CASSLDIGQGVDF
NA,TRBD2,TRBV4-1,TRBJ2-7,TGCGCCAGCAGCCTTGGGACTAGCGGGGGGGTCTACGAGCAGTACTTC,CASSLGTSGGVYEQYF
NA,NA,TRBV4-3,TRBJ1-6,TGCGCCAGCAGCCAAGATGCGGGACCTAATTCACCCCTCCACTTT,CASSQDAGPNSPLHF